These 13 T cell receptor beta chains were sequenced from one sample in a study of control samples from healthy donors and cancer patients (dated by TCRdb to 2018 to 2020). Preparation of the library involved the immunoSEQ multiplex PCR assay. Imported from immuneACCESS, the table was reduced by TCRdb to in-frame sequences with V and J called. These copies leave out some clones; in studies compared against another copy, an unresolved V gene accounts for under half, and the cause of the remainder is not known. In all, the sample holds approximately 150,000 clones, and approximately 86% of those were seen once. Together, the top ten hold less than 2% of the sample. The sequencing sample was made of blood. Receptors were obtained from a man aged 18 to 35 in good health.

The V gene is TRBV5-6, the J gene TRBJ1-6; TRBD1 agrees at 9 bases. The trim removed 4 bases at V and 5 bases at J, leaving 1 base unmatched. Germline CDR1 and CDR2: SGHDT and YYEEEE. CDR3 length equals 14 residues. CDR3 in DNA: TGTGCCAGCAGCGGGACAGGGAATAATTCACCCCTCCACTTT. Its protein is CASSGTGNNSPLHF.

CDR3 in DNA: TGTGCCAGCAGTTACGGAGGTGACCTATATTCGGGGGATACGCAGTATTTT. The encoded protein is CASSYGGDLYSGDTQYF. The chain combines TRBV6-2 or TRBV6-3 with TRBJ2-3, with D perhaps TRBD2 (5 bases). Per the germline V gene, CDR1 is MNHEY and CDR2 is SVGEGT. Trimming removed 2 bases from V and 6 bases from J, with 21 bases in between. The CDR3 is 17 amino acids.

The chain has TRBV6-5 and TRBJ1-6, with D possibly matching TRBD1 (5 bases). CDR3 length: 13 amino acids. V was pared by 10 bases and J by 8 bases, with 15 bases between. CDR1 and CDR2 (germline): MNHEY, SVGAGI. The CDR3 protein is CATTTRADSPLHF. The CDR3 coding sequence is TGTGCCACGACGACCAGGGCGGATTCACCCCTCCACTTT.

V usage is TRBV6-4 and J usage is TRBJ2-1; a possible D gene is TRBD1 (6 bases). The CDR3 sequence is 16 residues long. V gave up 2 bases and J gave up 8 bases, with 19 bases separating them. Germline V gene sequence: CDR1 MRHNA, CDR2 SNTAGT. The CDR3 here is CASSDPPCTGCYEQFF. The CDR3 DNA follows: TGTGCCAGCAGTGACCCACCCTGTACAGGGTGCTATGAGCAGTTCTTC.

The chain carries TRBV24-1 and TRBJ2-7, with TRBD2 as a possible D gene (6 bases). Germline loops: CDR1 KGHDR, CDR2 SFDVKD. This CDR3 spans 15 amino acids. V was pared by 4 bases and J by 5 bases, with 17 bases between. CDR3 sequence reads: CATSDSLMAGNEQYF. CDR3 nucleotides: TGTGCCACCAGTGACTCTCTAATGGCGGGGAACGAGCAGTACTTC.

The chain is built from TRBV18 and TRBJ2-7; unclear D gene. Between the trimmed V and J ends, which lost 1 base and 4 bases, there was a span of 17 bases. This CDR3 spans 16 amino acids. Germline values: CDR1 KGHSH, CDR2 LQKENI. The DNA for the CDR3 is TGTGCCAGCTCACCACGGGTCGGAAGGGTCTCTTACGAGCAGTACTTC. It yields the protein CASSPRVGRVSYEQYF. Using reference TRBV18 and TRBJ2-7 for the parts outside the CDR3, the full variable domain is NAGVMQNPRHLVRRRGQEARLRCSPMKGHSHVYWYRQLPEEGLKFMVYLQKENIIDESGMPKERFSAEFPKEGPSILRIQQVVRGDSAAYFCASSPRVGRVSYEQYFGPGTRLTVT.

CDR3 DNA: TGTGCCAGCAGTTTACTGAATCAGCCCCAGCATTTT. As protein: CASSLLNQPQHF. The chain has TRBV12-3 or TRBV12-4 and TRBJ1-5, with D unresolved. The CDR3 extends over 12 amino acids. V was cut by 2 bases and J by 4 bases, with 3 bases left in between.

The chain employs TRBV4-2 and TRBJ2-7; the match to TRBD2 covers 7 bases. Germline V lookup: CDR1 LGHNA, CDR2 YNFKEQ. J gave up 3 bases and V 4 bases, and 6 bases lay outside the gene matches. The CDR3 extends over 14 amino acids. The CDR3 bases are TGTGCCAGCAGCCCAGCGGGGAAGAACTACGAGCAGTACTTC. Protein sequence: CASSPAGKNYEQYF.

The chain uses TRBV10-3 and TRBJ2-5; D may be TRBD1 or TRBD2 (7 bases each). The germline CDR1 and CDR2 sequences are ENHRY and SYGVKD. V dropped 6 bases and J dropped 5 bases, with 16 bases sitting between them. The CDR3 spans 14 residues. The CDR3 DNA is TGTGCCATCAGCCACACAGGGGAGGGGGAGACCCAGTACTTC. Residues: CAISHTGEGETQYF.

This clone showed up just a few times. The V call is TRBV19, the J call TRBJ1-2; 7 bases agree with TRBD1. Germline values: CDR1 LNHDA, CDR2 SQIVND (reference sequence). Trimming took 6 bases from V and 2 from J; bases not matched to a gene: 3. The CDR3 length is 13 residues. The CDR3 sequence: CASRGDRNYGYTF. In DNA, the CDR3 is TGTGCCAGTAGGGGGGACAGAAACTATGGCTACACCTTC.

The chain has TRBV5-1 and TRBJ2-7; D may match TRBD1 or TRBD2 (6 bases each). Germline values: CDR1 SGHRS, CDR2 YFSETQ. The V end was cut by 3 bases, the J end by 0 bases, with 10 bases between. The CDR3 totals 14 residues. In DNA, the CDR3 is TGCGCCAGCAGCTGGGGGGACAACTCCTACGAGCAGTACTTC. Residues: CASSWGDNSYEQYF.

V and J are TRBV7-8 and TRBJ2-7; TRBD1 aligns across 9 bases. In germline, CDR1 is SGHVS, CDR2 FQNEAQ. The CDR3 is 13 residues long. Germline trimming cut 6 bases from V and 2 bases from J; bases unmatched to any gene: 2. This CDR3 is CASRRDRAYEQYF. CDR3 sequence (DNA): TGTGCCAGCAGACGGGACAGGGCCTACGAGCAGTACTTC. The entire variable domain, with the rest obtained from reference TRBV7-8 and TRBJ2-7, is as follows: GAGVSQSPRYKVAKRGQDVALRCDPISGHVSLFWYQQALGQGPEFLTYFQNEAQLDKSGLPSDRFFAERPEGSVSTLKIQRTQQEDSAVYLCASRRDRAYEQYFGPGTRLTVT.

This clone was recorded once. The V and J genes are TRBV27 and TRBJ2-7; D is perhaps TRBD1 (6 bases). The CDR3 extends over 15 amino acids. The ends were cut back, 3 bases at V and 2 bases at J, with 14 bases in the middle. Germline assignment: CDR1 MNHEY and CDR2 SMNVEV (reference sequence). In DNA, the CDR3 is TGTGCCAGCAGTTTCCGTCACAGGGCCCCCTACGAGCAGTACTTC. It translates to CASSFRHRAPYEQYF.